The 25 T cell receptor beta chains below come from one sample, sequenced in a study of T cell repertoires in cytomegalovirus infection. TCRdb fed the reads into MiXCR, producing one record per CDR3 protein. The table shows 200,000 to 250,000 distinct CDR3 sequences, with under 8.5% occurring only once. The specimen sequenced was PBMCs. These receptors all come from a human donor in good health (CMV status not recorded). Some clones in this sample may be carry-over from other donors' samples.

This clonotype has ten or more counts. The chain carries TRBV15 and TRBJ2-1; 14 nucleotides line up with TRBD2. Germline V lookup: CDR1 LNHNV, CDR2 YYDKDF (reference sequence). This CDR3 is 17 amino acids long. Trimming at V came to 9 bases and at J to 4 bases, leaving 11 bases not matched to a gene. CDR3 DNA sequence: TGTGCCACTAAGACCGGGACTAGCGGGGGTGCATACAATGAGCAGTTCTTC. Protein: CATKTGTSGGAYNEQFF.

This clonotype was seen ten or more times. The J gene is TRBJ1-2, the V gene TRBV7-2, with 7 bases matching TRBD1. The junction had 16 bases not matched to a gene; V was cut back by 4 bases and J by 11 bases. CDR1 and CDR2 from the germline V gene are SGHTA and FQGNSA. The CDR3 length is 15 residues. CDR3 region: CASSSPGTALFAYTF. Here the CDR3 DNA reads TGTGCCAGCAGCTCCCCCGGGACAGCGCTCTTTGCGTACACCTTC.

There are many counts of this clonotype. The rearrangement uses TRBV4-1 and TRBJ2-5; perhaps TRBD2 as D (5 bases). CDR3 length: 14 amino acids. Germline V lookup: CDR1 MGHRA, CDR2 YSYEKL. The V end was cut by 6 bases, the J end by 2 bases, with 13 bases between. The CDR3 spells CASRMNGIQETQYF. The CDR3 DNA sequence: TGCGCCAGCAGGATGAACGGGATTCAAGAGACCCAGTACTTC.

This clonotype was seen ten or more times. V usage is TRBV5-6 and J usage is TRBJ1-1; 7 bases agree with TRBD1. The germline V gene encodes CDR1 SGHDT and CDR2 YYEEEE. This CDR3 contains 18 residues. The V gene end was trimmed by 4 bases and the J gene end by 11 bases; junction bases not matched to a gene: 26. The CDR3 spells CASSLNRGSPGGIMSAFF. CDR3 bases: TGTGCCAGCAGCCTAAACAGGGGCTCCCCAGGCGGCATCATGTCGGCTTTCTTT.

This clonotype is medium-sized. CDR3 sequence (DNA): TGTGCCAGCAGCGCACGCCGGGGGGGACAAGAGACCCAGTACTTC. It specifies CASSARRGGQETQYF. This rearrangement joins TRBV7-2 to TRBJ2-5; TRBD2 agrees at 8 bases. The CDR3 consists of 15 residues. The V and J ends lost 5 bases and 2 bases, in that order; junction bases with no gene match: 7. Germline assignment: CDR1 SGHTA and CDR2 FQGNSA.

This clonotype has ten or more counts. This chain joins TRBV11-2 and TRBJ2-7, with 8 bases fitting TRBD1. The CDR3 loop spans 15 amino acids. CDR1 SGHAT and CDR2 FQNNGV come from the germline V gene. V was clipped by 0 bases and J by 3 bases; unmatched bases: 4. The CDR3 DNA follows: TGTGCCAGCAGCTTAGATCTTGACAGGGGCTACGAGCAGTACTTC. This sequence encodes CASSLDLDRGYEQYF.

This clonotype was seen repeatedly, ten times or more. The chain uses TRBV10-1 and TRBJ1-1; 11 bases match TRBD1. This CDR3 has 14 residues. CDR1 WNHNN and CDR2 SYGVQD come from the germline V gene (reference sequence). V lost 2 bases, J lost 7 bases, and 3 bases stayed unmatched. The CDR3 reads CASSELGTGGEAFF. As DNA, the CDR3 is TGCGCCAGCAGTGAGCTCGGGACAGGGGGTGAAGCTTTCTTT.

This clonotype was observed many times. The V call is TRBV20-1, the J call TRBJ1-1; D remains ambiguous. Trimming cost V 3 bases and J 2 bases, with 13 bases left between them. Germline V gene lookup returns CDR1 DFQATT and CDR2 SNEGSKA (reference sequence). This CDR3 is built from 14 residues. The CDR3 protein is CSASNSDGNTEAFF. In DNA, the CDR3 is TGCAGTGCTAGCAATTCGGACGGAAACACTGAAGCTTTCTTT.

In its sample, this clonotype was seen many times. The chain links TRBV5-1 to TRBJ2-1; 10 nucleotides line up with TRBD1. The V and J ends lost 4 bases and 7 bases, in that order; junction bases with no gene match: 8. Germline lookup yields CDR1 SGHRS and CDR2 YFSETQ. The CDR3 is 15 amino acids. The DNA for the CDR3 is TGCGCCAGCAGCGGAGACAGGGGGCTGGAGAATGAGCAGTTCTTC. It yields the protein CASSGDRGLENEQFF.

J is TRBJ1-2 and V is TRBV19; TRBD1 agrees at 7 bases. The CDR3 is 15 amino acids. V shed 5 bases and J 7 bases; nucleotides not matched to a gene: 13. The germline V gene encodes CDR1 LNHDA and CDR2 SQIVND (reference sequence). CDR3 DNA: TGTGCCAGTAGTCCAACAGGGGCCCACACGATTGGCTACACCTTC. It encodes CASSPTGAHTIGYTF.

The V gene is TRBV20-1, the J gene TRBJ2-7; D call uncertain. V shed 0 bases and J shed 5 bases, with 8 bases lying between them. The CDR3 spans 12 residues. Germline values: CDR1 DFQATT, CDR2 SNEGSKA (reference sequence). This CDR3 is CSARDPVNEQYF. CDR3 DNA: TGCAGTGCTAGAGATCCAGTTAACGAGCAGTACTTC.

This clonotype showed up many times. The rearrangement uses TRBV7-9 and TRBJ2-1; D is perhaps TRBD2 (6 bases). V gave up 5 bases and J gave up 7 bases, with 9 bases separating them. The CDR3 sequence is 12 residues long. CDR1 and CDR2 (germline): SEHNR, FQNEAQ (reference sequence). CDR3 sequence: CASSVGGNEQFF. CDR3 nucleotide sequence: TGTGCCAGCAGCGTCGGGGGTAATGAGCAGTTCTTC.

To note about this clonotype: A read error may be the cause here, since a much bigger clone is one base away. Since the CDR3 does not end with the conserved phenylalanine or tryptophan, this likely comes from a read error. The V and J genes are TRBV28 and TRBJ1-2, with 12 positions matching TRBD1. Trimming removed 5 bases from V and 4 bases from J; junction bases left unmatched: 8. Per the germline V gene, CDR1 is MDHEN and CDR2 is SYDVKM. There are 16 residues in the CDR3. The CDR3 is CASSHPRDRGLYGYTL. CDR3 coding DNA: TGTGCCAGCAGTCATCCCCGGGACAGGGGGCTCTATGGCTACACCCTC.

The chain joins TRBV5-8 to TRBJ2-3, with D maybe TRBD2 (6 bases). Per the germline V gene, CDR1 is SGHTS and CDR2 is YDEGEE. CDR3 length: 16 residues. V was clipped by 4 bases and J by 2 bases, with 17 bases between them. CDR3 sequence: CASSQGTSGDTDTQYF. CDR3 nucleotide sequence: TGTGCCAGCAGCCAAGGGACTTCGGGGGACACAGATACGCAGTATTTT.

This clonotype appeared many times. V usage is TRBV7-2 and J usage is TRBJ2-1; 7 nucleotides match TRBD2. The length of the CDR3 is 16 residues. The trim removed 0 bases at V and 8 bases at J, leaving 10 bases unmatched. Germline values: CDR1 SGHTA, CDR2 FQGNSA. The CDR3 DNA sequence: TGTGCCAGCAGCTTAGCTGCCGGGGGGAATTTGGATGAGCAGTTCTTC. The encoded protein is CASSLAAGGNLDEQFF.

The rearrangement uses TRBV9 and TRBJ1-1; 7 bases are a match to TRBD1. Germline loops: CDR1 SGDLS, CDR2 YYNGEE. V was clipped by 4 bases and J by 11 bases; unmatched bases: 11. The CDR3 extends over 13 amino acids. CDR3 DNA: TGTGCCAGCAGCCCCCGAGGGGGCGCGAGGGCTTTCTTT. Translation: CASSPRGGARAFF.

In its sample, this clonotype was seen a few times. This chain uses TRBV11-3 with TRBJ2-2; 9 bases map to TRBD1. The CDR3 loop spans 16 amino acids. Germline V gene data show CDR1 as SGHNT and CDR2 as YENEEA. With V trimmed by 4 bases and J by 6 bases, 9 bases remained unmatched. CDR3 sequence: CASSSGTGTAAGELFF. Written as DNA, the CDR3 is TGTGCCAGCAGCTCGGGGACAGGGACGGCCGCCGGGGAGCTGTTTTTT.

In its sample, this clonotype was seen many times. CDR3 DNA sequence: TGTGCCAGCAGCTCCACCGGGAGCGAGACTGAAGCTTTCTTT. Amino acids: CASSSTGSETEAFF. The chain has TRBV7-3 and TRBJ1-1; D unclear. Germline CDR1 reads SGHTA; CDR2 reads FQGTGA. This CDR3 spans 14 amino acids. The ends were cut back, 4 bases at V and 5 bases at J, with 14 bases in the middle.

This clonotype has ten or more counts. The CDR3 coding sequence is TGCAGTGCTAAGGAGGCCGGTGGCCACCCCCGGTATGGCTACACCTTC. Translating it yields CSAKEAGGHPRYGYTF. V usage is TRBV20-1 and J usage is TRBJ1-2; D ambiguous. Trimming removed 4 bases at V and 5 bases at J, with 23 bases between. The CDR3 is 16 amino acids. Per germline, CDR1 DFQATT and CDR2 SNEGSKA (reference sequence).

V gene TRBV7-3 combines with J gene TRBJ2-5; TRBD2 matches at 10 bases. J lost 2 bases, V lost 3 bases, and 3 bases had no gene match. Germline V lookup: CDR1 SGHTA, CDR2 FQGTGA. The CDR3 totals 15 residues. In nucleotides, the CDR3 is TGTGCCAGCAGCTTGACTAGCGGGTTACAAGAGACCCAGTACTTC. The encoded protein is CASSLTSGLQETQYF.

The rearrangement links TRBV19 to TRBJ1-1, with TRBD1 matching 10 bases. This CDR3 spans 16 amino acids. The germline V gene encodes CDR1 LNHDA and CDR2 SQIVND (reference sequence). The junction had 13 bases not matched to a gene; V was cut back by 9 bases and J by 3 bases. The DNA for the CDR3 is TGTGCCAGCCCCTCTGGAGGACAGGGGGGGTACACTGAAGCTTTCTTT. It translates to CASPSGGQGGYTEAFF.

The rearrangement uses TRBV12-3 or TRBV12-4 and TRBJ1-2; D perhaps matches TRBD1 (6 bases). Trimming cost V 3 bases and J 7 bases, with 15 bases left between them. This CDR3 has 14 residues. The CDR3 DNA follows: TGTGCCAGCAGTTTCTTGATGGGGGGGCCTGGCTACACCTTC. Residues: CASSFLMGGPGYTF.

This clonotype was recorded at least ten times. The chain links TRBV10-3 to TRBJ2-1; TRBD1 aligns across 8 bases. The V gene's germline CDR1 is ENHRY and CDR2 SYGVKD. CDR3 size: 15 residues. Unmatched junction bases numbered 7, after V lost 1 base and J lost 8 bases. Here the CDR3 DNA reads TGTGCCATCAGTGAGTTAGGACAGGGACTCGATGAGCAGTTCTTC. Translated, it gives CAISELGQGLDEQFF.

This clonotype was recorded at least ten times. The V and J genes are TRBV14 and TRBJ2-7; 8 nucleotides match TRBD2. Germline CDR1 and CDR2: SGHDN and FVKESK. Unmatched junction bases numbered 4, after V lost 1 base and J lost 2 bases. The CDR3 is made up of 15 amino acids. As DNA, the CDR3 is TGTGCCAGCAGCCAAGGGGCGGGGGGCCCCTACGAGCAGTACTTC. Translated: CASSQGAGGPYEQYF.

The sample holds many counts of this clonotype. The V gene is TRBV29-1, the J gene TRBJ1-2, with D uncertain. Between the trimmed V and J ends, which lost 4 bases and 3 bases, there was a span of 3 bases. Per the germline V gene, CDR1 is SQVTM and CDR2 is ANQGSEA. This CDR3 comprises 10 residues. The CDR3 DNA follows: TGCAGCGTTGTCCACTATGGCTACACCTTC. Protein: CSVVHYGYTF. The complete variable domain, with remaining parts taken from reference TRBV29-1 and TRBJ1-2, reads SAVISQKPSRDICQRGTSLTIQCQVDSQVTMMFWYRQQPGQSLTLIATANQGSEATYESGFVIDKFPISRPNLTFSTLTVSNMSPEDSSIYLCSVVHYGYTFGSGTRLTVV.